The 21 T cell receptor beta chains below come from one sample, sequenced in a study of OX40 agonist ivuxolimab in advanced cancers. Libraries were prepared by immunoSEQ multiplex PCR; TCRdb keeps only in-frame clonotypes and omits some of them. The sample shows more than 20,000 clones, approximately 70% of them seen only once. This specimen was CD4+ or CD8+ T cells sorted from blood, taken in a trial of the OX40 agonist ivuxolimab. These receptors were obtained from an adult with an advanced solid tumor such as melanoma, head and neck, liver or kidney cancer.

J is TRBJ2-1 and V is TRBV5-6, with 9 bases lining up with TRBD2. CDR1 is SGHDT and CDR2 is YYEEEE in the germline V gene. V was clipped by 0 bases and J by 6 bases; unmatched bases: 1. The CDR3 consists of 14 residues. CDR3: CASSLGGGANEQFF. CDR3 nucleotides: TGTGCCAGCAGCTTGGGCGGGGGGGCCAATGAGCAGTTCTTC.

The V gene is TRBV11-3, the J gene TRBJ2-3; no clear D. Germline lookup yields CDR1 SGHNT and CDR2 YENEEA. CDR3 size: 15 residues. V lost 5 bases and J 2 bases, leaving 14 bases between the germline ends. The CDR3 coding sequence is TGTGCCAGCAGCCTCCCCCCGGGCGCCACAGATACGCAGTATTTT. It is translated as CASSLPPGATDTQYF.

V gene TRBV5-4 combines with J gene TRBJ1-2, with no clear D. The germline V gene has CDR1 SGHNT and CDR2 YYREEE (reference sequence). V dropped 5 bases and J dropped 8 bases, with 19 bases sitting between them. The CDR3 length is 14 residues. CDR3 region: CASSYERDLRGYTF. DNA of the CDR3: TGTGCCAGCAGTTACGAGAGAGACCTGAGAGGCTACACCTTC.

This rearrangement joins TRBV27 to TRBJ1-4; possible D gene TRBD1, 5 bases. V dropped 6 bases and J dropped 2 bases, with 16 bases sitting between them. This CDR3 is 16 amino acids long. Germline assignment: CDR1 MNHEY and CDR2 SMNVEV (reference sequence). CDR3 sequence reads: CASRGGSLLTNEKLFF. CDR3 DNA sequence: TGTGCCAGCAGGGGGGGAAGTCTATTGACTAATGAAAAACTGTTTTTT.

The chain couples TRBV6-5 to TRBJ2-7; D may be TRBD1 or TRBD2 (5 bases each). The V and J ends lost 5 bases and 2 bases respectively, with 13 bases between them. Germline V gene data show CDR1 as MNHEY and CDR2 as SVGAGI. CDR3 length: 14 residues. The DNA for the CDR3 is TGTGCCAGCAGTACCGGGACGGTGCCCTACGAGCAGTACTTC. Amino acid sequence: CASSTGTVPYEQYF.

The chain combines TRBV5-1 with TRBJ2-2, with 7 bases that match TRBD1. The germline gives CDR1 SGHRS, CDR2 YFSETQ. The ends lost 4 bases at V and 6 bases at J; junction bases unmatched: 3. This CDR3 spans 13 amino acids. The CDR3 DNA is TGCGCCAGCAGCCTCGACAGGGCCGGGGAGCTGTTTTTT. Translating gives CASSLDRAGELFF.

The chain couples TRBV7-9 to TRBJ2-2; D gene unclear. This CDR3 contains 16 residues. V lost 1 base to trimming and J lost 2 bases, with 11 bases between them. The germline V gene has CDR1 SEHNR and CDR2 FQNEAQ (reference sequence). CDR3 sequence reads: CASSLDPSPNTGELFF. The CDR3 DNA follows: TGTGCCAGCAGCTTAGATCCGTCCCCCAACACCGGGGAGCTGTTTTTT.

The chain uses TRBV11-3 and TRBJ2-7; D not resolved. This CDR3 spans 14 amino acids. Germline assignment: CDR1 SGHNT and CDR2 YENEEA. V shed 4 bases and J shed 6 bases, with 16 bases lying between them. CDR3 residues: CASSSLGYAFEQYF. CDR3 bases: TGTGCCAGCAGCTCATTGGGGTACGCTTTCGAGCAGTACTTC.

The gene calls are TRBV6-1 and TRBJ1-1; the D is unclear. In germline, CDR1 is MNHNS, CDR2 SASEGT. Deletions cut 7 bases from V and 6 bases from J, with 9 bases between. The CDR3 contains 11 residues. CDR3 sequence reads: CASKEVAEAFF. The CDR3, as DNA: TGTGCCAGCAAAGAGGTCGCTGAAGCTTTCTTT.

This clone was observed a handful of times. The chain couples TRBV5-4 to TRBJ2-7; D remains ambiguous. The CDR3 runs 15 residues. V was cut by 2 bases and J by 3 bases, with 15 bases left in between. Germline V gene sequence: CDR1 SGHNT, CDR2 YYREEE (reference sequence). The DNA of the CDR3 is TGTGCCAGCAGCTTCATGCCAGCAGGAGACTACGAGCAGTACTTC. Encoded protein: CASSFMPAGDYEQYF.

This CDR3 reads CASSVGQGGETQYF. CDR3 sequence (DNA): TGTGCCAGCAGCGTCGGACAGGGGGGAGAGACCCAGTACTTC. The chain combines TRBV9 with TRBJ2-5; 10 nucleotides agree with TRBD1. J gave up 4 bases and V 2 bases, and 2 bases lay outside the gene matches. Germline loops: CDR1 SGDLS, CDR2 YYNGEE. The CDR3 consists of 14 residues.

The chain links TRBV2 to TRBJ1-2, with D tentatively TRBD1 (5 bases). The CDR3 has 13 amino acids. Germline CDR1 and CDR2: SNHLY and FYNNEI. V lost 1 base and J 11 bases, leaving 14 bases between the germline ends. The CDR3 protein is CASSEGQGRGYTF. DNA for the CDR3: TGTGCCAGCAGTGAAGGGCAGGGAAGAGGATACACCTTC.

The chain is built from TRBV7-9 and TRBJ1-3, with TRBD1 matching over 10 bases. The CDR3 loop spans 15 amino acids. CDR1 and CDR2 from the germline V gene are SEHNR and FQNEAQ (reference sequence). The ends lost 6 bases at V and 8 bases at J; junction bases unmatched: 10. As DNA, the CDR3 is TGTGCCAGCAGTCGATCGGGACAGGGGATTTACACCATATATTTT. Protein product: CASSRSGQGIYTIYF.

As DNA, the CDR3 is TGTGCCAGCAGCAAAATCGGGAGAGGCGAGCAGTACTTC. Translated: CASSKIGRGEQYF. The J gene is TRBJ2-7, the V gene TRBV7-9, with D perhaps TRBD2 (6 bases). The germline CDR1 and CDR2 sequences are SEHNR and FQNEAQ (reference sequence). Trimming stripped 5 bases from V and 6 bases from J, with 14 bases between. The CDR3 consists of 13 residues.

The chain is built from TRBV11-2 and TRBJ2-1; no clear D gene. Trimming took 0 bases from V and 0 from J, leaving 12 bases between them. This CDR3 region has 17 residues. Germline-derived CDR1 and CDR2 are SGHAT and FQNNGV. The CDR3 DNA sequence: TGTGCCAGCAGCTTAGAATTCGCGATGACCTCCTACAATGAGCAGTTCTTC. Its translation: CASSLEFAMTSYNEQFF.

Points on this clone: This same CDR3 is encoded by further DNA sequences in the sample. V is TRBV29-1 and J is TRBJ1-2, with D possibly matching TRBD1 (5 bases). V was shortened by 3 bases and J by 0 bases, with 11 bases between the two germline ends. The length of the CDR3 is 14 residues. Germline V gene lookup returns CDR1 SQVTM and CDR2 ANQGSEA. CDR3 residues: CSVEGGRANYGYTF. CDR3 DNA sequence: TGCAGCGTTGAGGGGGGGAGAGCTAACTATGGCTACACCTTC.

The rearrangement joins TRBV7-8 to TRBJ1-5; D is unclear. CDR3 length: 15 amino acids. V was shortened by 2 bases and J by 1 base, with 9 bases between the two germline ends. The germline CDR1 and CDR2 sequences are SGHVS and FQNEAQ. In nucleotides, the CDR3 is TGTGCCAGCAGCTTAATGGCAGTCAGCAATCAGCCCCAGCATTTT. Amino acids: CASSLMAVSNQPQHF.

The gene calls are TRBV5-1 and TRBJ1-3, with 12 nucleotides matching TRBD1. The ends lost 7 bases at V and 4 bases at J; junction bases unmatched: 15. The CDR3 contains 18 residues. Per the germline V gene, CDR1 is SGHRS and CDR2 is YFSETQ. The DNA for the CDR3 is TGCGCCAGCGGACCCGGGACAGGGGGCTTAGCTGTAGGAAACACCATATATTTT. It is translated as CASGPGTGGLAVGNTIYF.

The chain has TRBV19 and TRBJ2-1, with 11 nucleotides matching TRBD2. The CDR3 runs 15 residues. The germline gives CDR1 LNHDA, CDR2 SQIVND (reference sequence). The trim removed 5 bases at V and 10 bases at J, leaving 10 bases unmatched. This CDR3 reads CASSRLAGGSGEQFF. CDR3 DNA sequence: TGTGCCAGTAGTCGGCTAGCGGGGGGCTCCGGGGAGCAGTTCTTC.

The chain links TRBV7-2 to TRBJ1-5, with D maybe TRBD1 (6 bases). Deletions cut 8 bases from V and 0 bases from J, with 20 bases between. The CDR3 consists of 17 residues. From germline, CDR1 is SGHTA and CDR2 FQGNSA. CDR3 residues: CASSPRGAGYSNQPQHF. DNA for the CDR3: TGTGCCAGCTCCCCTCGGGGGGCCGGGTATAGCAATCAGCCCCAGCATTTT.

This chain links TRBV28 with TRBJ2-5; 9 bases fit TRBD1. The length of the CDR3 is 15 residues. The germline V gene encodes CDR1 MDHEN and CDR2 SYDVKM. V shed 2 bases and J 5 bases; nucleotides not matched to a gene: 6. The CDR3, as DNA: TGTGCCAGCAGTTTAGGGACAGGGAGAAGGGAGACCCAGTACTTC. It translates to CASSLGTGRRETQYF.